Shown below are 9 T cell receptor beta chains from a single sample sequenced in a study of cytomegalovirus exposure and HLA in healthy donors. A multiplex PCR was run with 60 Vbeta primers and 13 Jbeta primers. TCRdb's copy holds only in-frame clones and misses some; the assay was immunoSEQ multiplex PCR. Of 180,000 or so clones in the sample, 80% to 90% are singletons; the top ten hold about a tenth. Sequencing was done on a sample of PBMCs. These receptors were collected from a man aged 18 to 30 in good health and CMV-seropositive.

The chain is built from TRBV7-2 and TRBJ2-7, with D tentatively TRBD1 (6 bases). The germline V gene encodes CDR1 SGHTA and CDR2 FQGNSA. V was trimmed by 1 base and J by 3 bases, leaving 16 bases between them. The CDR3 totals 16 residues. DNA of the CDR3: TGTGCCAGCAGCTTAGGCGCCACAGGGTTCGGCTACGAGCAGTACTTC. Its translation is CASSLGATGFGYEQYF.

The V gene is TRBV5-1, the J gene TRBJ2-4; D is possibly TRBD2 (5 bases). This CDR3 is built from 17 residues. The V and J ends lost 0 bases and 0 bases respectively, with 13 bases between them. Looked up from germline, CDR1 is SGHRS and CDR2 is YFSETQ. As DNA, the CDR3 is TGCGCCAGCAGCTTGGTGACCGGGGTGGCAGCCAAAAACATTCAGTACTTC. Its translation is CASSLVTGVAAKNIQYF.

The V call is TRBV19, the J call TRBJ1-5, with a tentative D call TRBD1 (5 bases). Trimming cost V 2 bases and J 6 bases, with 14 bases left between them. Germline values: CDR1 LNHDA, CDR2 SQIVND (reference sequence). The CDR3 is made up of 15 amino acids. The CDR3 protein is CASSIRGTGSQPQHF. CDR3 sequence (DNA): TGTGCCAGTAGTATAAGAGGTACAGGAAGTCAGCCCCAGCATTTT.

The genes are TRBV10-3 and TRBJ2-3; the match to TRBD2 covers 12 bases. Germline V gives CDR1 ENHRY, CDR2 SYGVKD. J lost 4 bases, V lost 6 bases, and 14 bases had no gene match. The CDR3 is made up of 18 amino acids. In DNA form, the CDR3 reads TGTGCCATCAGGGCTAGCGGGGGGGCCGACGGTAATCCAGATACGCAGTATTTT. Amino acids: CAIRASGGADGNPDTQYF.

The gene calls are TRBV21-1 and TRBJ1-5; whether TRBD1, the table's D call, matches the DNA was not checked. TRBV21-1 is annotated as a pseudogene. The CDR3 is made up of 15 amino acids. For the CDR3, the DNA is TGTGCCAGCAGCAAAGGACAGGGGGCATGGCAGCCCCAGCATTTT. Translation: CASSKGQGAWQPQHF.

This chain joins TRBV7-2 and TRBJ2-5; D perhaps matches TRBD1 (5 bases). This CDR3 contains 14 residues. Germline loops: CDR1 SGHTA, CDR2 FQGNSA. Trimming took 0 bases from V and 5 from J, leaving 10 bases between them. The chain's CDR3 is CASSLAQGRETQYF. Here the CDR3 DNA reads TGTGCCAGCAGCTTAGCCCAGGGCAGGGAGACCCAGTACTTC.

As regards this clone: Other DNA sequences in the same sample also yield this CDR3. This sequence joins TRBV18 and TRBJ2-7, with TRBD2 matching over 8 bases. This CDR3 has 15 amino acids. Germline V gene lookup returns CDR1 KGHSH and CDR2 LQKENI. The ends lost 6 bases at V and 2 bases at J; junction bases unmatched: 9. In nucleotides, the CDR3 is TGTGCCAGCTCTCACGGAGCGGGGGCGGCCTACGAGCAGTACTTC. Its protein product is CASSHGAGAAYEQYF.

The chain joins TRBV18 to TRBJ2-3; 7 nucleotides align to TRBD2. Germline CDR1 KGHSH, CDR2 LQKENI. CDR3 length equals 14 residues. V dropped 3 bases and J dropped 2; count of bases not matched to a gene: 2. The CDR3 region has the DNA TGTGCCAGCTCACCTGGGACTAACACAGATACGCAGTATTTT. Residues: CASSPGTNTDTQYF.

The CDR3 region has the DNA TGTGCCAGCAGCTTAGCCCGGGGTGGCTATGGCTACACCTTC. It translates to CASSLARGGYGYTF. This chain joins TRBV7-8 and TRBJ1-2; D ambiguous. Trimming took off 0 bases at V and 4 bases at J, with 9 bases between the two ends. The V gene's germline CDR1 is SGHVS and CDR2 FQNEAQ. CDR3 size: 14 residues.